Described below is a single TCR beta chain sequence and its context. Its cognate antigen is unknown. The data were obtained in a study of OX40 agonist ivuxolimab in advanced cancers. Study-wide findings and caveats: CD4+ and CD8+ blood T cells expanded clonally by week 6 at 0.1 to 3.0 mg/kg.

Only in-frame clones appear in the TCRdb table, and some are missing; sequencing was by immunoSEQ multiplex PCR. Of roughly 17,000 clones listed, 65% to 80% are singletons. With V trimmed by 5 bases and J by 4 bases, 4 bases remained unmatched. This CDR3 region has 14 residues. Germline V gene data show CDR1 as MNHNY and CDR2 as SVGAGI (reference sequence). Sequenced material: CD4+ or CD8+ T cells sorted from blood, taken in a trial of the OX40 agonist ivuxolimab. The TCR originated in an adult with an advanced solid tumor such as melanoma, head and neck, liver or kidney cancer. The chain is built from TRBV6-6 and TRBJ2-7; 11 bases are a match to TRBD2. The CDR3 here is CASSPTSGSYEQYF. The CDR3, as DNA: TGTGCCAGCAGTCCTACTAGCGGGAGTTACGAGCAGTACTTC.